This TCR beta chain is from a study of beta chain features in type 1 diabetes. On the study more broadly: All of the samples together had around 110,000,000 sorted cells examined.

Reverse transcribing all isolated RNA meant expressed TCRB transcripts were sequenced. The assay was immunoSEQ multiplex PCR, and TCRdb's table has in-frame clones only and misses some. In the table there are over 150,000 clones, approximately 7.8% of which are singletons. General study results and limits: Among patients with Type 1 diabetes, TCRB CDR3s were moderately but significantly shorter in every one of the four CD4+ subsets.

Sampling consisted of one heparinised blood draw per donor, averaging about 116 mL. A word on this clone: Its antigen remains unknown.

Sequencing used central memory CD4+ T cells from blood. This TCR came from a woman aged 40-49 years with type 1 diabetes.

This chain's CDR3 is CASRRDSGNQPQHF. As DNA, the CDR3 is TGTGCCAGCAGAAGGGACAGCGGCAATCAGCCCCAGCATTTT. The chain couples TRBV6-5 to TRBJ1-5; TRBD1 agrees at 7 bases. V gave up 6 bases and J gave up 2 bases; unmatched junction bases: 4. This CDR3 spans 14 amino acids. Germline CDR1 reads MNHEY; CDR2 reads SVGAGI.